Below are 8 T cell receptor beta chains sequenced from a single sample in a study of blood T cell repertoires in COVID-19. Assay used: immunoSEQ multiplex PCR; TCRdb lists only in-frame clones, some missing. Among some 240,000 clones listed, 80% to 85% were seen once. The sequenced material came from peripheral blood. These receptors were taken from a woman aged 35 to 49 who had recovered from COVID-19.

The chain combines TRBV5-1 with TRBJ1-6; D not certain. With 0 bases removed from V and 0 bases from J, the gap between germline ends came to 4 bases. This CDR3 contains 15 residues. Germline V lookup: CDR1 SGHRS, CDR2 YFSETQ. The CDR3 region is CASSLDSSYNSPLHF. In DNA, the CDR3 is TGCGCCAGCAGCTTGGACAGCTCCTATAATTCACCCCTCCACTTT. Looking up the rest from reference TRBV5-1 and TRBJ1-6 gives the full variable domain: KAGVTQTPRYLIKTRGQQVTLSCSPISGHRSVSWYQQTPGQGLQFLFEYFSETQRNKGNFPGRFSGRQFSNSRSEMNVSTLELGDSALYLCASSLDSSYNSPLHFGNGTRLTVT.

This clone was detected only once. This chain uses TRBV15 with TRBJ2-7; 10 nucleotides align to TRBD1. J was trimmed by 3 bases and V by 2 bases; bases with no gene match: 4. This CDR3 comprises 15 residues. CDR1 LNHNV and CDR2 YYDKDF come from the germline V gene (reference sequence). The CDR3 sequence is CATSRIGQGDYEQYF. The DNA for the CDR3 is TGTGCCACCAGCAGAATAGGACAGGGGGACTACGAGCAGTACTTC.

The chain recombines TRBV5-1 with TRBJ2-1; a possible D gene is TRBD2 (6 bases). V was trimmed by 4 bases and J by 0 bases, leaving 14 bases between them. CDR3 length: 16 residues. Per the germline V gene, CDR1 is SGHRS and CDR2 is YFSETQ. This CDR3 reads CASSPLLASSYNEQFF. The CDR3 region has the DNA TGCGCCAGCAGCCCCCTACTAGCCAGCTCCTACAATGAGCAGTTCTTC.

The V call is TRBV4-1, the J call TRBJ1-2, with 9 nucleotides matching TRBD1. This CDR3 comprises 14 residues. The germline gives CDR1 MGHRA, CDR2 YSYEKL. J was trimmed by 2 bases and V by 4 bases; bases with no gene match: 2. The CDR3 sequence is CASSPGQGNYGYTF. CDR3 DNA sequence: TGCGCCAGCAGCCCGGGACAGGGAAACTATGGCTACACCTTC.

V usage is TRBV2 and J usage is TRBJ1-2, with D hard to call. The CDR3 totals 12 residues. V lost 6 bases to trimming and J lost 4 bases, with 9 bases between them. CDR1 and CDR2 (germline): SNHLY, FYNNEI. The CDR3 DNA sequence: TGTGCCAGCAGGAGGGAGGTCTATGGCTACACCTTC. As protein: CASRREVYGYTF.

Of note for this clone: The sample has other DNA sequences that encode this CDR3 too. The gene calls are TRBV27 and TRBJ1-1; D unclear. The germline CDR1 and CDR2 sequences are MNHEY and SMNVEV (reference sequence). V lost 3 bases and J lost 1, with 6 bases in between. The CDR3 extends over 13 amino acids. The CDR3 region has the DNA TGTGCCAGCAGTTTGGGGAGGAACACTGAAGCTTTCTTT. It translates to CASSLGRNTEAFF.

The rearrangement joins TRBV30 to TRBJ1-5; D is possibly TRBD1 (6 bases). Germline-derived CDR1 and CDR2 are GTSNPN and SVGIG (reference sequence). Trimming stripped 3 bases from V and 11 bases from J, with 23 bases between. The CDR3 spans 15 residues. The CDR3, as DNA: TGTGCCTGGAGCGGGGGGCGGGGCCCCCGTAGGACCCAGCATTTT. Translation gives CAWSGGRGPRRTQHF.

The V and J genes are TRBV19 and TRBJ1-2; unclear D gene. The CDR3 covers 13 residues. Germline V lookup: CDR1 LNHDA, CDR2 SQIVND (reference sequence). Trimming removed 1 base from V and 2 bases from J, with 5 bases in between. This chain's CDR3 is CASSIALNYGYTF. The CDR3 nucleotides are TGTGCCAGTAGTATAGCTCTCAACTATGGCTACACCTTC.